What follows are 21 T cell receptor beta chains derived from one specimen sequenced in a study of OX40 agonist ivuxolimab in advanced cancers. The assay was immunoSEQ multiplex PCR, and TCRdb's table has in-frame clones only and misses some. The table lists 40,000 to 60,000 clones, around nine tenths of them singletons. Sequenced here: CD4+ or CD8+ T cells sorted from blood, sampled in a trial of the OX40 agonist ivuxolimab. Receptors were obtained from an adult with an advanced solid tumor such as melanoma, head and neck, liver or kidney cancer.

V gene TRBV6-1 combines with J gene TRBJ2-7; 11 bases are a match to TRBD1. This CDR3 is built from 15 residues. The germline V gene has CDR1 MNHNS and CDR2 SASEGT. V trimming: 6 bases; J trimming: 3 bases; junction bases outside the gene matches: 7. CDR3 residues: CASRTGTGGVYEQYF. CDR3 sequence (DNA): TGTGCCAGCAGGACCGGGACAGGGGGTGTCTACGAGCAGTACTTC.

This chain uses TRBV5-5 with TRBJ1-5; 12 bases agree with TRBD1. Per the germline V gene, CDR1 is SGHKS and CDR2 is YYEKEE (reference sequence). The CDR3 has 16 residues. The J segment lost 6 bases and the V segment lost 0 bases, leaving 4 bases of the junction unmatched. CDR3 in DNA: TGTGCCAGCAGCTTGGGGGACAGGGGGCTGTCTCAGCCCCAGCATTTT. This translates into CASSLGDRGLSQPQHF.

This chain uses TRBV4-1 with TRBJ2-5, with 9 bases identical to TRBD2. V was clipped by 0 bases and J by 2 bases; unmatched bases: 4. The CDR3 length is 16 residues. The germline gives CDR1 MGHRA, CDR2 YSYEKL. The CDR3 region is CASSQEAGGHQETQYF. The DNA for the CDR3 is TGCGCCAGCAGCCAAGAGGCGGGGGGGCATCAAGAGACCCAGTACTTC.

The chain uses TRBV5-1 and TRBJ1-5, with 10 bases lining up with TRBD1. The trim removed 4 bases at V and 0 bases at J, leaving 10 bases unmatched. This CDR3 contains 18 residues. Looked up from germline, CDR1 is SGHRS and CDR2 is YFSETQ. The CDR3 region is CASSPGTGDYYSNQPQHF. The CDR3 DNA reads TGCGCCAGCAGCCCCGGGACAGGGGATTATTATAGCAATCAGCCCCAGCATTTT. The full variable domain, with the rest looked up from reference TRBV5-1 and TRBJ1-5, is KAGVTQTPRYLIKTRGQQVTLSCSPISGHRSVSWYQQTPGQGLQFLFEYFSETQRNKGNFPGRFSGRQFSNSRSEMNVSTLELGDSALYLCASSPGTGDYYSNQPQHFGDGTRLSIL.

In the case of this clone: One end of the junction does not line up with germline, which may come from a read error. The chain has TRBV5-8 and TRBJ2-5; D is ambiguous. Germline lookup yields CDR1 SGHTS and CDR2 YDEGEE. This CDR3 has 10 residues. In nucleotides, the CDR3 is TGTGCCAGCAGCTTGGGCTCAAGTGACTTC. This translates into CASSLGSSDF.

The rearrangement uses TRBV15 and TRBJ2-7, with 8 bases matching TRBD2. The CDR3 is made up of 15 amino acids. Germline CDR1 reads LNHNV; CDR2 reads YYDKDF (reference sequence). V trimming: 5 bases; J trimming: 3 bases; junction bases outside the gene matches: 9. The CDR3 loop is CATSAPQRGIYEQYF. As DNA, the CDR3 is TGTGCCACCAGCGCCCCACAGCGGGGGATCTACGAGCAGTACTTC.

The rearrangement links TRBV7-2 to TRBJ2-5; TRBD1 matches 9 bases. The CDR3 totals 16 residues. The germline V gene has CDR1 SGHTA and CDR2 FQGNSA. Losses at the gene ends were 4 bases for V and 1 base for J; bases not matched to a gene: 7. CDR3 sequence reads: CASSWGQGQFQETQYF. The DNA of the CDR3 is TGTGCCAGCAGCTGGGGACAGGGACAGTTCCAAGAGACCCAGTACTTC.

The rearrangement uses TRBV5-4 and TRBJ1-1, with 9 bases identical to TRBD1. The germline V gene encodes CDR1 SGHNT and CDR2 YYREEE (reference sequence). The CDR3 spans 15 residues. The trim removed 0 bases at V and 11 bases at J, leaving 11 bases unmatched. The CDR3: CASSLETRGTGRAFF. The CDR3 bases are TGTGCCAGCAGCTTGGAGACGCGAGGGACAGGGAGGGCTTTCTTT.

The J gene is TRBJ2-4, the V gene TRBV28; no reliable D call. The V end lost 2 bases, the J end lost 5 bases, and 4 bases lay between the germline ends. The germline CDR1 and CDR2 sequences are MDHEN and SYDVKM. The length of the CDR3 is 12 residues. The CDR3 sequence: CASSLGENIQYF. DNA for the CDR3: TGTGCCAGCAGTTTAGGCGAAAACATTCAGTACTTC.

The rearrangement joins TRBV5-1 to TRBJ2-7; D unclear. Trimming pared 5 bases from V and 3 bases from J, leaving 12 bases between. Germline values: CDR1 SGHRS, CDR2 YFSETQ. The CDR3 spans 13 residues. The CDR3 is CASSVAAIYEQYF. The CDR3 DNA reads TGCGCCAGCAGTGTGGCAGCGATCTACGAGCAGTACTTC.

The gene calls are TRBV18 and TRBJ1-2; 8 bases align to TRBD1. Germline CDR1 reads KGHSH; CDR2 reads LQKENI. The CDR3 has 15 amino acids. The junction had 8 bases not matched to a gene; V was cut back by 4 bases and J by 4 bases. As DNA, the CDR3 is TGTGCCAGCTCACGCCAGACCGACAGGGGCTATGGCTACACCTTC. Translating it yields CASSRQTDRGYGYTF.

This clone has just a few counts. J is TRBJ2-3 and V is TRBV6-1; tentatively, D is TRBD1 (5 bases). The CDR3 contains 18 residues. Germline CDR1 is MNHNS and CDR2 is SASEGT. V lost 4 bases and J lost 3, with 23 bases in between. Here the CDR3 reads CASSVLGQGWGTTDTQYF. Written as DNA, the CDR3 is TGTGCCAGCAGTGTATTAGGTCAGGGCTGGGGTACAACAGATACGCAGTATTTT.

As regards this clone: Other DNA sequences within the sample encode an identical CDR3. The chain has TRBV30 and TRBJ1-3, with unresolved D. The V end was cut by 5 bases, the J end by 1 base, with 3 bases between. From germline, CDR1 is GTSNPN and CDR2 SVGIG (reference sequence). The CDR3 is made up of 11 amino acids. The CDR3 DNA sequence: TGTGCCTGGGGATCTGGAAACACCATATATTTT. Its translation: CAWGSGNTIYF. Full variable domain (remainder filled in from reference TRBV30 and TRBJ1-3): SQTIHQWPATLVQPVGSPLSLECTVEGTSNPNLYWYRQAAGRGLQLLFYSVGIGQISSEVPQNLSASRPQDRQFILSSKKLLLSDSGFYLCAWGSGNTIYFGEGSWLTVV.

V and J are TRBV7-9 and TRBJ1-4, with a tentative D call TRBD1 (6 bases). Trimming removed 4 bases from V and 3 bases from J, with 15 bases in between. CDR1 is SEHNR, CDR2 FQNEAQ, per germline (reference sequence). This CDR3 comprises 16 residues. The CDR3 here is CASSSRRGVANEKLFF. The CDR3 coding sequence is TGTGCCAGCAGCTCACGGAGGGGGGTCGCTAATGAAAAACTGTTTTTT. Looking up the rest from reference TRBV7-9 and TRBJ1-4 gives the full variable domain: DTGVSQNPRHKITKRGQNVTFRCDPISEHNRLYWYRQTLGQGPEFLTYFQNEAQLEKSRLLSDRFSAERPKGSFSTLEIQRTEQGDSAMYLCASSSRRGVANEKLFFGSGTQLSVL.

This clone was observed once. V is TRBV30 and J is TRBJ2-5; TRBD1 matches at 9 bases. V was clipped by 0 bases and J by 4 bases; unmatched bases: 6. From germline, CDR1 is GTSNPN and CDR2 SVGIG (reference sequence). The CDR3 length is 15 residues. Here the CDR3 reads CAWSVLGQGVETQYF. CDR3 in DNA: TGTGCCTGGAGTGTACTGGGACAGGGTGTAGAGACCCAGTACTTC.

The chain uses TRBV13 and TRBJ2-5; TRBD2 is a possible D gene (5 bases). Trimming removed 4 bases at V and 0 bases at J, with 15 bases between. Germline V gene lookup returns CDR1 PRHDT and CDR2 FYEKMQ (reference sequence). CDR3 length: 16 amino acids. The CDR3 region is CASSSWTGGYQETQYF. CDR3 nucleotides: TGTGCCAGCAGCTCCTGGACTGGTGGGTACCAAGAGACCCAGTACTTC.

The chain combines TRBV2 with TRBJ2-7; D not resolved. The CDR3 has 16 amino acids. Germline lookup yields CDR1 SNHLY and CDR2 FYNNEI. V lost 6 bases and J 4 bases, leaving 22 bases between the germline ends. CDR3 region: CASSLLKVQPPYEQYF. CDR3 bases: TGTGCCAGCAGCCTATTAAAGGTCCAGCCACCGTACGAGCAGTACTTC.

The V and J genes are TRBV4-2 and TRBJ2-7, with TRBD2 as a possible D gene (5 bases). Trimming left V 3 bases short and J 6 bases short, with 12 bases between. This CDR3 is built from 13 residues. Germline loops: CDR1 LGHNA, CDR2 YNFKEQ. CDR3 protein: CASSQGLRVEQYF. CDR3 DNA sequence: TGTGCCAGCAGCCAGGGGTTGCGGGTCGAGCAGTACTTC.

This clone was seen a handful of times. The chain links TRBV7-3 to TRBJ2-3, with TRBD2 identical over 8 bases. The CDR3 extends over 16 amino acids. Germline CDR1 and CDR2: SGHTA and FQGTGA. Trimming at V came to 2 bases and at J to 2 bases, leaving 6 bases not matched to a gene. CDR3 loop: CASSLRGGYPTDTQYF. CDR3 coding DNA: TGTGCCAGCAGCTTACGGGGGGGGTACCCCACAGATACGCAGTATTTT.

This clone has a handful of counts. The rearrangement joins TRBV10-3 to TRBJ1-5; D is undetermined. Trimming left V 2 bases short and J 4 bases short, with 6 bases between. The CDR3 is 13 residues long. The germline gives CDR1 ENHRY, CDR2 SYGVKD. The CDR3 spells CAISEGPNQPQHF. The DNA for the CDR3 is TGTGCCATCAGTGAGGGGCCTAATCAGCCCCAGCATTTT.

This clone is judged medium-sized. This chain uses TRBV7-9 with TRBJ2-2; TRBD1 might be the D (6 bases). The V end was cut by 7 bases, the J end by 3 bases, with 12 bases between. CDR3 length: 14 residues. Germline V CDR1 and CDR2: SEHNR, FQNEAQ (reference sequence). CDR3: CASNTGLHTGELFF. CDR3 coding DNA: TGTGCCAGCAACACAGGGTTGCACACCGGGGAGCTGTTTTTT.